A single sample is the source of the 23 T cell receptor beta chains below, sequenced in a study of blood T cell repertoires in COVID-19. TCRdb's copy holds only in-frame clones and misses some; the assay was immunoSEQ multiplex PCR. In the table there are over 90,000 clones, about four fifths of which are singletons. The sequencing input was peripheral blood. These receptors were collected from a man aged 80 or over with COVID-19, enrolled during active disease.

This clone appeared a few times. The rearrangement links TRBV19 to TRBJ2-1; 7 positions match TRBD1. CDR1 and CDR2 (germline): LNHDA, SQIVND (reference sequence). V was pared by 5 bases and J by 2 bases, with 3 bases of the junction left unmatched. The CDR3 totals 14 residues. CDR3 protein: CASSPGQTYNEQFF. DNA of the CDR3: TGTGCCAGTAGTCCGGGACAGACCTACAATGAGCAGTTCTTC.

The chain links TRBV7-2 to TRBJ1-2; weak D call: TRBD1 (6 bases). Germline lookup yields CDR1 SGHTA and CDR2 FQGNSA. V was trimmed by 2 bases and J by 8 bases, leaving 18 bases between them. The CDR3 is 15 residues long. The CDR3 nucleotides read TGTGCCAGCAGCTTAAGTCCGCAGGGGTCTTGGGGCTACACCTTC. Translation gives CASSLSPQGSWGYTF.

The chain uses TRBV19 and TRBJ1-4, with a possible D match to TRBD1 (5 bases). The V end lost 5 bases, the J end lost 0 bases, and 10 bases lay between the germline ends. Germline V gives CDR1 LNHDA, CDR2 SQIVND (reference sequence). The CDR3 runs 15 residues. The CDR3 loop reads CASSSGGTTNEKLFF. The CDR3 bases are TGTGCCAGTAGTTCCGGGGGAACAACTAATGAAAAACTGTTTTTT. The full variable domain, with the rest looked up from reference TRBV19 and TRBJ1-4, is DGGITQSPKYLFRKEGQNVTLSCEQNLNHDAMYWYRQDPGQGLRLIYYSQIVNDFQKGDIAEGYSVSREKKESFPLTVTSAQKNPTAFYLCASSSGGTTNEKLFFGSGTQLSVL.

This chain uses TRBV30 with TRBJ1-1; TRBD1 aligns across 9 bases. The J segment lost 3 bases and the V segment lost 2 bases, leaving 10 bases of the junction unmatched. CDR3 size: 16 residues. Germline CDR1 is GTSNPN and CDR2 is SVGIG (reference sequence). The CDR3 nucleotides are TGTGCCTGGAGTCGTACCGGGACAGGGTTTTACACTGAAGCTTTCTTT. Encoded protein: CAWSRTGTGFYTEAFF.

This clone has a handful of counts. The chain joins TRBV5-4 to TRBJ2-5, with D perhaps TRBD1 (6 bases). This CDR3 has 15 amino acids. The germline V and J ends were trimmed by 4 bases and 2 bases, with 15 bases remaining between them. Germline lookup yields CDR1 SGHNT and CDR2 YYREEE (reference sequence). The chain's CDR3 is CASSMRVQGQETQYF. As DNA, the CDR3 is TGTGCCAGCAGCATGCGGGTACAGGGACAAGAGACCCAGTACTTC.

Written as DNA, the CDR3 is TGTGCCAGCAAGCTCGGGTCAAGGGGAACCACTGAAGCTTTCTTT. Translation: CASKLGSRGTTEAFF. V usage is TRBV2 and J usage is TRBJ1-1; TRBD1 is a possible D gene (5 bases). V lost 7 bases and J 4 bases, leaving 19 bases between the germline ends. CDR1 is SNHLY, CDR2 FYNNEI, per germline. CDR3 size: 15 residues.

The chain combines TRBV3-1 (or the pseudogene TRBV3-2) with TRBJ2-1; possibly TRBD1 for D (5 bases). Trimming stripped 4 bases from V and 3 bases from J, with 13 bases between. The CDR3 spans 15 residues. Per germline, CDR1 LGHDT and CDR2 YNNKEL (reference sequence). The CDR3 spells CASSRARGYYNEQFF. The CDR3 DNA is TGTGCCAGCAGCCGCGCTAGGGGTTACTACAATGAGCAGTTCTTC.

This chain joins TRBV5-1 and TRBJ2-1; TRBD1 matches 8 bases. J lost 4 bases, V lost 4 bases, and 13 bases had no gene match. The length of the CDR3 is 17 residues. CDR1 and CDR2 from the germline V gene are SGHRS and YFSETQ. The CDR3 reads CASSLSSGTGSYNEQFF. The CDR3 region has the DNA TGCGCCAGCAGCCTATCGTCCGGGACAGGCTCATACAATGAGCAGTTCTTC.

This clone was counted between two and nine times. This sequence joins TRBV3-1 (or the pseudogene TRBV3-2) and TRBJ1-1; D gene unclear. The CDR3 consists of 13 residues. Germline lookup yields CDR1 LGHDT and CDR2 YNNKEL (reference sequence). Trimming pared 2 bases from V and 4 bases from J, leaving 8 bases between. CDR3 in DNA: TGTGCCAGCAGCCAAATTTCGGGCACTGAAGCTTTCTTT. Its protein is CASSQISGTEAFF.

The gene calls are TRBV14 and TRBJ1-2, with no clear D. The germline V gene encodes CDR1 SGHDN and CDR2 FVKESK. V was cut by 0 bases and J by 10 bases, with 15 bases left in between. The CDR3 spans 14 residues. The DNA for the CDR3 is TGTGCCAGCAGCCAAGATCTGGCTCCAGGAATCTACACCTTC. It is translated as CASSQDLAPGIYTF.

The chain has TRBV6-2 or TRBV6-3 and TRBJ2-7, with 9 bases lining up with TRBD1. V lost 4 bases, J lost 2 bases, and 15 bases stayed unmatched. There are 18 residues in the CDR3. CDR1 MNHEY and CDR2 SVGEGT come from the germline V gene. The CDR3 loop is CASSSIPLWDRDAYEQYF. Here the CDR3 DNA reads TGTGCCAGCAGTTCTATACCCCTCTGGGACAGGGACGCCTACGAGCAGTACTTC.

The chain couples TRBV7-3 to TRBJ2-1, with 8 bases fitting TRBD2. The CDR3 covers 15 residues. Trimming removed 4 bases from V and 7 bases from J; junction bases left unmatched: 9. CDR1 and CDR2 from the germline V gene are SGHTA and FQGTGA. In DNA form, the CDR3 reads TGTGCCAGCAGCTCACGGAGCGGGAGTTGGAATGAGCAGTTCTTC. This translates into CASSSRSGSWNEQFF.

This clone was detected only once. The V call is TRBV4-1, the J call TRBJ1-2; 10 bases match TRBD1. The CDR3 loop spans 15 amino acids. V lost 1 base to trimming and J lost 4 bases; unmatched junction nucleotides: 3. Germline assignment: CDR1 MGHRA and CDR2 YSYEKL. The CDR3 coding sequence is TGCGCCAGCAGCCAAGGGGACAGGGGCCTCTATGGCTACACCTTC. Protein: CASSQGDRGLYGYTF.

The V and J genes are TRBV18 and TRBJ2-7, with a possible D match to TRBD2 (6 bases). Germline V gene lookup returns CDR1 KGHSH and CDR2 LQKENI. V lost 1 base and J lost 3, with 13 bases in between. This CDR3 is 15 amino acids long. This CDR3 reads CASSPRAGRNYEQYF. The CDR3 DNA sequence: TGTGCCAGCTCACCACGGGCGGGGAGAAACTACGAGCAGTACTTC.

This chain joins TRBV2 and TRBJ2-1, with D possibly being TRBD2 (5 bases). The CDR3 runs 17 residues. Trimming pared 4 bases from V and 0 bases from J, leaving 16 bases between. Germline V lookup: CDR1 SNHLY, CDR2 FYNNEI. The CDR3 DNA reads as TGTGCCAGCAGTGCTGGAGCAAGAGGGCTCTCCTACAATGAGCAGTTCTTC. Protein product: CASSAGARGLSYNEQFF. The complete variable domain, with remaining parts taken from reference TRBV2 and TRBJ2-1, reads EPEVTQTPSHQVTQMGQEVILRCVPISNHLYFYWYRQILGQKVEFLVSFYNNEISEKSEIFDDQFSVERPDGSNFTLKIRSTKLEDSAMYFCASSAGARGLSYNEQFFGPGTRLTVL.

The rearrangement joins TRBV27 to TRBJ2-3, with 7 bases matching TRBD1. The junction had 6 bases not matched to a gene; V was cut back by 5 bases and J by 1 base. The CDR3 contains 15 residues. CDR1 MNHEY and CDR2 SMNVEV come from the germline V gene (reference sequence). CDR3 bases: TGTGCCAGCAGTCCATACGGGACAGGCACAGATACGCAGTATTTT. Translated, it gives CASSPYGTGTDTQYF.

The V call is TRBV4-3, the J call TRBJ1-2; 10 bases are shared with TRBD1. Germline CDR1 and CDR2: LGHNA and YSLEER. Germline trimming cut 0 bases from V and 7 bases from J; bases unmatched to any gene: 5. This CDR3 is 15 amino acids long. The DNA of the CDR3 is TGCGCCAGCAGCCAAGATCTGGACAGGGGGTCTGGCTACACCTTC. It is translated as CASSQDLDRGSGYTF.

This rearrangement joins TRBV5-4 to TRBJ1-1, with TRBD1 matching 7 bases. With V trimmed by 3 bases and J by 4 bases, 6 bases remained unmatched. Germline CDR1 is SGHNT and CDR2 is YYREEE (reference sequence). The CDR3 consists of 14 residues. The CDR3 DNA follows: TGTGCCAGCAGCTGGGACAGTCAAGTCACTGAAGCTTTCTTT. Protein sequence: CASSWDSQVTEAFF.

The CDR3 sequence is CASSLKRGGSSGANVLTF. CDR3 coding DNA: TGTGCCAGCAGCTTGAAAAGGGGAGGTTCCTCTGGGGCCAACGTCCTGACTTTC. The chain is built from TRBV5-4 and TRBJ2-6; D possibly corresponds to TRBD2 (6 bases). The CDR3 totals 18 residues. Germline V lookup: CDR1 SGHNT, CDR2 YYREEE (reference sequence). V gave up 1 base and J gave up 0 bases, with 14 bases separating them.

The chain uses TRBV18 and TRBJ2-7; tentative D call: TRBD2 (6 bases). CDR1 is KGHSH, CDR2 LQKENI, per germline. Trimming removed 3 bases from V and 3 bases from J, with 21 bases in between. The CDR3 has 17 residues. In DNA form, the CDR3 reads TGTGCCAGCTCACCGTCGTTTGCGGGGCAATACAACTACGAGCAGTACTTC. Amino acids: CASSPSFAGQYNYEQYF.

DNA for the CDR3: TGCGCCAGCAGCCCCGGACAGGGGAACTACGAGCAGTACTTC. Its translation: CASSPGQGNYEQYF. V gene TRBV4-3 combines with J gene TRBJ2-7; 9 bases fit TRBD1. Germline CDR1 is LGHNA and CDR2 is YSLEER. V shed 4 bases and J 3 bases; nucleotides not matched to a gene: 4. This CDR3 spans 14 amino acids.

The J gene is TRBJ2-1, the V gene TRBV5-1; 13 bases agree with TRBD2. J was trimmed by 4 bases and V by 4 bases; bases with no gene match: 2. This CDR3 comprises 15 residues. Germline V gene sequence: CDR1 SGHRS, CDR2 YFSETQ. CDR3 in DNA: TGCGCCAGCAGCCAGACTAGCGGGAGGTACAATGAGCAGTTCTTC. Protein sequence: CASSQTSGRYNEQFF.

The gene calls are TRBV12-3 or TRBV12-4 and TRBJ1-2, with D possibly TRBD1 on 5 matching bases. The CDR3 has 13 residues. The ends were cut back, 3 bases at V and 7 bases at J, with 12 bases in the middle. In DNA form, the CDR3 reads TGTGCCAGCAGTTTGGGGCAGGTCGGTGGCTACACCTTC. It is translated as CASSLGQVGGYTF.